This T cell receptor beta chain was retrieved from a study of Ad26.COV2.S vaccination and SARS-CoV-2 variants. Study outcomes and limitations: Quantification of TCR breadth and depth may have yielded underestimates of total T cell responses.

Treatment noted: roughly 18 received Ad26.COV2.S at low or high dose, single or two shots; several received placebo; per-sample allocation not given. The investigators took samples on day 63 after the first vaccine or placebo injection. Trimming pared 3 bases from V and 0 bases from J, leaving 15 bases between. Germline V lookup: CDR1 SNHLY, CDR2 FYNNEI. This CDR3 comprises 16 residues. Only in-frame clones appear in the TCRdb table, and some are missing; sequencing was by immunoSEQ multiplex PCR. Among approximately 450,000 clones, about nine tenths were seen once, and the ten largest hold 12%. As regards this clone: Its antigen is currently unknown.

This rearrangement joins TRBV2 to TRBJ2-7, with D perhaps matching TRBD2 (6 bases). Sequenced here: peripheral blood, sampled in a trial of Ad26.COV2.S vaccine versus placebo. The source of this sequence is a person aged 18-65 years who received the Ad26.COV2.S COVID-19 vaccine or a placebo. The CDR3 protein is CASSEGGGISSYEQYF. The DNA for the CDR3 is TGTGCCAGCAGTGAGGGTGGCGGGATAAGCTCCTACGAGCAGTACTTC.